Described below is a single T cell receptor beta chain sequence and its context. The antigen is unknown. Use of 60 Vbeta and 13 Jbeta primers characterized the PCR. Clones were sequenced by immunoSEQ multiplex PCR, and TCRdb holds only the in-frame ones, with some missing. The sample has about 86,000 clones; 75% to 80% are singletons. The entry originates in a study of cytomegalovirus exposure and HLA in healthy donors. Overall study context: An early release of data contained around 80 million unique TCRs, which came from HLA-typed donors. Study-level findings and limits: Later work found that TCR association rates differed between HLA loci; DRB1 had the most and HLA-C the fewest. A missense variant in DCLRE1C was later tied to TCR beta V- and J-gene trimming.

V dropped 7 bases and J dropped 6 bases, with 22 bases sitting between them. CDR3 size: 14 residues. Germline CDR1 SQVTM, CDR2 ANQGSEA. This receptor was taken from a female donor in good health and CMV-seronegative. What was sequenced was PBMCs. V usage is TRBV29-1 and J usage is TRBJ2-7, with a weak D call TRBD1 (6 bases). The CDR3 region is CSADTGDTPSEQYF. The CDR3 DNA is TGCAGCGCAGATACCGGGGACACCCCCAGCGAGCAGTACTTC.